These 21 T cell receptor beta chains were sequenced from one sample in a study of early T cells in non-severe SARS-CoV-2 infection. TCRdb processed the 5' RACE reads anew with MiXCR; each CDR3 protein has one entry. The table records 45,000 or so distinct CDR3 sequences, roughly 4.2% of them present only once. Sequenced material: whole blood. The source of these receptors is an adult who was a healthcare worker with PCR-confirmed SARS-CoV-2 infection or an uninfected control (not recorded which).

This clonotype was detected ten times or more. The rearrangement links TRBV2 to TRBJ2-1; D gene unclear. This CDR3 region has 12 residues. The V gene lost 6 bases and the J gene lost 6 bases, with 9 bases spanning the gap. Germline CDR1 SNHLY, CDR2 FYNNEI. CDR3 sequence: CASSGAANEQFF. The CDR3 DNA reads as TGTGCCAGCAGCGGCGCGGCCAATGAGCAGTTCTTC.

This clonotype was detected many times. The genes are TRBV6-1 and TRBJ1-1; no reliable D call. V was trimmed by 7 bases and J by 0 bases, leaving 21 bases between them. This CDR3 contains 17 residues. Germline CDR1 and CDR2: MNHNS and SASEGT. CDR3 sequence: CASTLENRWIMNTEAFF. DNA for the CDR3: TGTGCCAGCACCCTTGAGAACCGCTGGATTATGAACACTGAAGCTTTCTTT.

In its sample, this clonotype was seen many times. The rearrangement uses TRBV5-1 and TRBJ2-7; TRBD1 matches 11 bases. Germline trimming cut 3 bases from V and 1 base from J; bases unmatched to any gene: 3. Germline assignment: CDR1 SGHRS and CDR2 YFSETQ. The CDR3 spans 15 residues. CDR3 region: CASSSGQGVSYEQYF. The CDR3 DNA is TGCGCCAGCAGCTCGGGACAGGGGGTATCCTACGAGCAGTACTTC.

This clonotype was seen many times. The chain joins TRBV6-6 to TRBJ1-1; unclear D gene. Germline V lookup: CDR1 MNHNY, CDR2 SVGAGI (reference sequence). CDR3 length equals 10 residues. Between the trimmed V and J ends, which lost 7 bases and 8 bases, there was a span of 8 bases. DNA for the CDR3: TGTGCCAGCATCCACTCCGAAGCTTTCTTT. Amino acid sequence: CASIHSEAFF.

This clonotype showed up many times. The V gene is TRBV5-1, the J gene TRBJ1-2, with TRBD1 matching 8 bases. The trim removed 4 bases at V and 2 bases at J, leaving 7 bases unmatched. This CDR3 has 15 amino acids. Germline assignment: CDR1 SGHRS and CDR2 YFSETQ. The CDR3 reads CASSRTGTRNYGYTF. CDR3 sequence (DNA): TGCGCCAGCAGCCGGACAGGGACACGGAACTATGGCTACACCTTC.

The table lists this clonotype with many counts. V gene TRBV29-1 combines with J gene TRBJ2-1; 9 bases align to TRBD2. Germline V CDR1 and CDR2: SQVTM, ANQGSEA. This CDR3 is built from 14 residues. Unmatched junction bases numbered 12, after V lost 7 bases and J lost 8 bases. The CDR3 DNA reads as TGCAGCGCCGAGCTAGCGGGGCGAGGGTATGAGCAGTTCTTC. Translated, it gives CSAELAGRGYEQFF.

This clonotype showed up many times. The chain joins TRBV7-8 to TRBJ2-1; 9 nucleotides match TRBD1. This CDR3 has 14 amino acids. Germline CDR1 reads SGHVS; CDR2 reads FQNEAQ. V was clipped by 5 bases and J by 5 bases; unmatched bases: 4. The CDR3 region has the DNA TGTGCCAGCAGCACGGGACAGGGAGACAATGAGCAGTTCTTC. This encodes CASSTGQGDNEQFF. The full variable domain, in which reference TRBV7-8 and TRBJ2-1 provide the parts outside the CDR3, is GAGVSQSPRYKVAKRGQDVALRCDPISGHVSLFWYQQALGQGPEFLTYFQNEAQLDKSGLPSDRFFAERPEGSVSTLKIQRTQQEDSAVYLCASSTGQGDNEQFFGPGTRLTVL.

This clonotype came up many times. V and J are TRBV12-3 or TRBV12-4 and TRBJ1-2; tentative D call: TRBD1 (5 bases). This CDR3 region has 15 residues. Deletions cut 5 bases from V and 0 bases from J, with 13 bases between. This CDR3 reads CASSLGGRTNYGYTF. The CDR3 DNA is TGTGCCAGCAGTCTTGGGGGACGGACTAACTATGGCTACACCTTC.

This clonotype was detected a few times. The CDR3 bases are TGTGCCAGCAGTGAAGGCACAGGAAACACCATATATTTT. Translation gives CASSEGTGNTIYF. The chain carries TRBV2 and TRBJ1-3; D not resolved. The length of the CDR3 is 13 residues. CDR1 and CDR2 (germline): SNHLY, FYNNEI. V lost 1 base and J 4 bases, leaving 5 bases between the germline ends.

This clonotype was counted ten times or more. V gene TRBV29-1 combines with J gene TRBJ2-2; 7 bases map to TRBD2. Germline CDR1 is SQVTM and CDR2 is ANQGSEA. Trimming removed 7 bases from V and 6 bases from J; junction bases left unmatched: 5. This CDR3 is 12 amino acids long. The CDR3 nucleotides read TGCAGCGGGGGGGGTTCCGCCGGGGAGCTGTTTTTT. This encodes CSGGGSAGELFF.

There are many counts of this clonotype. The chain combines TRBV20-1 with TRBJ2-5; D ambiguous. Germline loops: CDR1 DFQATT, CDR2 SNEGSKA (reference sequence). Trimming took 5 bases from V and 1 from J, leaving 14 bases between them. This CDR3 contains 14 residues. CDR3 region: CSAPGQPVQETQYF. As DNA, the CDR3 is TGCAGTGCTCCCGGGCAACCGGTCCAAGAGACCCAGTACTTC.

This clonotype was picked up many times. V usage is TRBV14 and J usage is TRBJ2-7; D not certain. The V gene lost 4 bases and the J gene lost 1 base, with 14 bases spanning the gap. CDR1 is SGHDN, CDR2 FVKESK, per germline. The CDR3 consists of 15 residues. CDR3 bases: TGTGCCAGCAGCCCCCCTTGGGCGTATTCCTACGAGCAGTACTTC. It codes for CASSPPWAYSYEQYF.

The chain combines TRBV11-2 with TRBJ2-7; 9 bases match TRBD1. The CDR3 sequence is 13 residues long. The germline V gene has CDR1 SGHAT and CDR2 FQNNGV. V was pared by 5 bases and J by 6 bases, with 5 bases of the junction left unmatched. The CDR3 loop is CASSHGTGSEQYF. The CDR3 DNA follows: TGTGCCAGCAGCCATGGGACAGGGAGCGAGCAGTACTTC.

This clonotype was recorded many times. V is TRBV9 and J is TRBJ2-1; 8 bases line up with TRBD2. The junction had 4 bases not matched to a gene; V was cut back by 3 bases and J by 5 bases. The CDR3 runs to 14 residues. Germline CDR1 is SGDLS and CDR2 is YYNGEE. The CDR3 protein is CASSETGLDNEQFF. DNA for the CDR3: TGTGCCAGCAGCGAAACGGGACTAGACAATGAGCAGTTCTTC.

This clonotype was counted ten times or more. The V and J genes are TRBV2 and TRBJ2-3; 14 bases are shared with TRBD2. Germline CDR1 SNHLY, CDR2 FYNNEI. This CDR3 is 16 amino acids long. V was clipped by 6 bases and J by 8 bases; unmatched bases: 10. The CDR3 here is CASSRSGLAGGPTQYF. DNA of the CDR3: TGTGCCAGCAGCCGGAGTGGACTAGCGGGGGGCCCTACGCAGTATTTT.

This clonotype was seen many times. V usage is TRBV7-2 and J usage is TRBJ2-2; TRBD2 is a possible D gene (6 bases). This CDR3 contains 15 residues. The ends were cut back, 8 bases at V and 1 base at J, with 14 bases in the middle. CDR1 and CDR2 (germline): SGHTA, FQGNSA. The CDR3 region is CASAPGSGNTGELFF. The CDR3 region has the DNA TGTGCCAGCGCCCCTGGTAGCGGGAACACCGGGGAGCTGTTTTTT. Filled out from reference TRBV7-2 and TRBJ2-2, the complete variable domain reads GAGVSQSPSNKVTEKGKDVELRCDPISGHTALYWYRQSLGQGLEFLIYFQGNSAPDKSGLPSDRFSAERTGGSVSTLTIQRTQQEDSAVYLCASAPGSGNTGELFFGEGSRLTVL.

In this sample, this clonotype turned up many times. CDR3 DNA: TGTGCCAGCAGGTCTCCCGACAGGGGAAGGACTGAAGCTTTCTTT. Its protein is CASRSPDRGRTEAFF. The chain recombines TRBV6-5 with TRBJ1-1, with TRBD1 matching 8 bases. Germline V lookup: CDR1 MNHEY, CDR2 SVGAGI. The CDR3 totals 15 residues. Trimming took 6 bases from V and 5 from J; bases not matched to a gene: 11.

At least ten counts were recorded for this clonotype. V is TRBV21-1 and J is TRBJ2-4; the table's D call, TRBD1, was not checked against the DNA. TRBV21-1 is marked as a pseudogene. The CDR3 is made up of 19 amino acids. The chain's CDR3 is CASSKGGEWTTQGKNIQYF. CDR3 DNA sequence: TGTGCCAGCAGCAAAGGGGGAGAATGGACAACTCAGGGGAAAAACATTCAGTACTTC.

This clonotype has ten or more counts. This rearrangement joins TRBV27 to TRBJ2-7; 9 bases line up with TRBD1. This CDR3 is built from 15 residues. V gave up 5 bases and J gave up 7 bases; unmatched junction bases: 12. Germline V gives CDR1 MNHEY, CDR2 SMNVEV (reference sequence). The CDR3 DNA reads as TGTGCCAGCAGTGTCTCCGGGACAGGGCTAATGGAGCAGTACTTC. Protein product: CASSVSGTGLMEQYF.

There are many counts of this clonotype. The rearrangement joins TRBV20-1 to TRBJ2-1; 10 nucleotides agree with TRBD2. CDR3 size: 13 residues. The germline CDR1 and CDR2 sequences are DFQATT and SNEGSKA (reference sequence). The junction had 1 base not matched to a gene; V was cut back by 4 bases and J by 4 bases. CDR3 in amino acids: CSAKRGGYNEQFF. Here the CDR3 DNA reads TGCAGTGCTAAGCGGGGGGGTTACAATGAGCAGTTCTTC.

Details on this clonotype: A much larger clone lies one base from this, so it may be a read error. Here the CDR3 DNA reads TGCGCCAGCCATACCTCCCCACCCTACGAGCAGTACTTC. Protein product: CASHTSPPYEQYF. The rearrangement uses TRBV10-2 and TRBJ2-7; D remains ambiguous. This CDR3 region has 13 residues. Germline V gene data show CDR1 as WSHSY and CDR2 as SAAADI. V shed 8 bases and J shed 2 bases, with 13 bases lying between them.